Sequencing of this T cell receptor beta chain was carried out in a study of blood T cell repertoires in COVID-19. On this clone itself: This same CDR3 is encoded by further DNA sequences in the sample.

Method: immunoSEQ multiplex PCR; TCRdb's copy keeps in-frame clones and lacks some. Found here are about 250,000 clones, approximately 89% of them singletons; the top ten hold approximately 6%. The sequencing input was peripheral blood. This clonotype originated in a woman aged 30 to 39 with COVID-19, enrolled during active disease.

The CDR3 loop is CASSRQGQETQYF. The CDR3 DNA sequence: TGTGCCAGCAGCCGACAGGGCCAAGAGACCCAGTACTTC. The chain recombines TRBV7-9 with TRBJ2-5; TRBD1 matches 7 bases. The CDR3 length is 13 residues. Germline trimming cut 5 bases from V and 1 base from J; bases unmatched to any gene: 1. CDR1 is SEHNR, CDR2 FQNEAQ, per germline (reference sequence).